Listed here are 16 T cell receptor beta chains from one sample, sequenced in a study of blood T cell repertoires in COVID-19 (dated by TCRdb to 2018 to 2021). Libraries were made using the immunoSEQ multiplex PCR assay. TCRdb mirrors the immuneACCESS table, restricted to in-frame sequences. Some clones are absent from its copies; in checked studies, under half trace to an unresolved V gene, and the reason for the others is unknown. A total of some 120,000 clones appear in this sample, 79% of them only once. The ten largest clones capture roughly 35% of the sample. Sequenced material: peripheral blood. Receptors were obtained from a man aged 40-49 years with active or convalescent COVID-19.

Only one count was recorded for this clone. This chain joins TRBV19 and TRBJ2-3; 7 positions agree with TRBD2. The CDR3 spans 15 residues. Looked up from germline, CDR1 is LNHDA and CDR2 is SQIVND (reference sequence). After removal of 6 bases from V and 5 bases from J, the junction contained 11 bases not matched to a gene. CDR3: CASRGAGSPEDTQYF. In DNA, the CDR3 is TGTGCCAGTAGGGGAGCGGGATCACCGGAAGATACGCAGTATTTT. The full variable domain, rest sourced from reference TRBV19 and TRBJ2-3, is DGGITQSPKYLFRKEGQNVTLSCEQNLNHDAMYWYRQDPGQGLRLIYYSQIVNDFQKGDIAEGYSVSREKKESFPLTVTSAQKNPTAFYLCASRGAGSPEDTQYFGPGTRLTVL.

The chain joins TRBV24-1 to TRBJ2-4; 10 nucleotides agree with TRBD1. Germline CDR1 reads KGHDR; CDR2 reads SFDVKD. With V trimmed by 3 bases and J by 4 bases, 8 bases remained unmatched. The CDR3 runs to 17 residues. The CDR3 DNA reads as TGTGCCACCAGTGATCCGGGACAGGGGTCAAAGAAAAACATTCAGTACTTC. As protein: CATSDPGQGSKKNIQYF.

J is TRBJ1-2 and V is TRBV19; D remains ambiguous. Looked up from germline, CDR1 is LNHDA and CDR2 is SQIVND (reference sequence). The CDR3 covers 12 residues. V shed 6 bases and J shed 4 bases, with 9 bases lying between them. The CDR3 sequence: CASRTVSYGYTF. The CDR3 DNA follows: TGTGCCAGTAGAACGGTATCCTATGGCTACACCTTC.

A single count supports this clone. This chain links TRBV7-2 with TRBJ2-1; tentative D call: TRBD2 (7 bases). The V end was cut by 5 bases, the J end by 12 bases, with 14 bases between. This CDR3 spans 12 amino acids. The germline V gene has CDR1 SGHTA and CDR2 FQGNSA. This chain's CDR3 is CASSKGGGGQFF. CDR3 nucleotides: TGTGCCAGCAGCAAAGGGGGGGGAGGGCAGTTCTTC. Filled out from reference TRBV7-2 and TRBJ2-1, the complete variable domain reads GAGVSQSPSNKVTEKGKDVELRCDPISGHTALYWYRQSLGQGLEFLIYFQGNSAPDKSGLPSDRFSAERTGGSVSTLTIQRTQQEDSAVYLCASSKGGGGQFFGPGTRLTVL.

The CDR3 sequence is CASSLAHTDTQYF. The CDR3 DNA follows: TGTGCCAGCAGCTTAGCCCACACAGATACGCAGTATTTT. V is TRBV11-1 and J is TRBJ2-3; D unclear. V was clipped by 0 bases and J by 2 bases, with 3 bases between them. Germline CDR1 SGHAT, CDR2 FQDESV (reference sequence). This CDR3 is 13 amino acids long. The variable domain in full, completed from reference TRBV11-1 and TRBJ2-3, reads EAEVAQSPRYKITEKSQAVAFWCDPISGHATLYWYRQILGQGPELLVQFQDESVVDDSQLPKDRFSAERLKGVDSTLKIQPAELGDSAMYLCASSLAHTDTQYFGPGTRLTVL.

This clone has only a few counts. This CDR3 reads CAISDRDYYGYTF. Written as DNA, the CDR3 is TGTGCCATCAGCGACAGGGACTACTATGGCTACACCTTC. The chain has TRBV10-3 and TRBJ1-2, with 7 bases identical to TRBD1. Germline V lookup: CDR1 ENHRY, CDR2 SYGVKD. Germline trimming cut 6 bases from V and 3 bases from J; bases unmatched to any gene: 4. CDR3 length: 13 residues.

CDR3 sequence reads: CASGLMLAGAGTQYF. In DNA form, the CDR3 reads TGTGCTAGTGGTTTGATGCTAGCGGGGGCAGGGACGCAGTATTTT. The V gene is TRBV12-5, the J gene TRBJ2-3; TRBD2 aligns across 10 bases. The CDR3 spans 15 residues. CDR1 and CDR2 (germline): LGHNT, FRNRAP. V was pared by 2 bases and J by 9 bases, with 8 bases of the junction left unmatched.

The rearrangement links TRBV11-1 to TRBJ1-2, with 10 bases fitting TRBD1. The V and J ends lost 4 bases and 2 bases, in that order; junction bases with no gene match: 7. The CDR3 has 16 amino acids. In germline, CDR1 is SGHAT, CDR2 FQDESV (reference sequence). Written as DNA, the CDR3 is TGTGCCAGCAGCTCCCGGGACAGGGGAGGGAACTATGGCTACACCTTC. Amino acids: CASSSRDRGGNYGYTF.

The DNA of the CDR3 is TGTGCCAGCAGCTCCAAGACGGAGTCCTACGAGCAGTACTTC. It codes for CASSSKTESYEQYF. This chain joins TRBV11-2 and TRBJ2-7; D not certain. Trimming cost V 4 bases and J 1 base, with 11 bases left between them. Looked up from germline, CDR1 is SGHAT and CDR2 is FQNNGV. This CDR3 is 14 amino acids long.

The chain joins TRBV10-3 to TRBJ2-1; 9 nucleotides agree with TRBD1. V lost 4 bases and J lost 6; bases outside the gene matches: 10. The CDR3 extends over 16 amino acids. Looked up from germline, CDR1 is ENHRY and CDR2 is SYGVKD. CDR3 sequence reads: CAISVWDRVDFNEQFF. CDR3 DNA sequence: TGTGCCATCAGTGTCTGGGACAGGGTAGATTTCAATGAGCAGTTCTTC.

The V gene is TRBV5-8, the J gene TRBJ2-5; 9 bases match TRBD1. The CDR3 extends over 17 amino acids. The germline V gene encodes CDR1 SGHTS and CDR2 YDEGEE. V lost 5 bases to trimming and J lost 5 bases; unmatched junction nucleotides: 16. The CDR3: CASSPGAQGQGRETQYF. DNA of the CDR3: TGTGCCAGCAGTCCTGGAGCACAGGGACAGGGTAGGGAGACCCAGTACTTC.

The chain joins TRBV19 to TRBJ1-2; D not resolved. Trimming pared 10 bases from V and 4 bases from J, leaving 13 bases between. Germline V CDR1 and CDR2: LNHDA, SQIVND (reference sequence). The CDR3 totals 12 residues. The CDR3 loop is CATLTGGYGYTF. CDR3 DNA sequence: TGTGCCACCCTCACGGGTGGCTATGGCTACACCTTC. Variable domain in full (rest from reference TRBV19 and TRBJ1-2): DGGITQSPKYLFRKEGQNVTLSCEQNLNHDAMYWYRQDPGQGLRLIYYSQIVNDFQKGDIAEGYSVSREKKESFPLTVTSAQKNPTAFYLCATLTGGYGYTFGSGTRLTVV.

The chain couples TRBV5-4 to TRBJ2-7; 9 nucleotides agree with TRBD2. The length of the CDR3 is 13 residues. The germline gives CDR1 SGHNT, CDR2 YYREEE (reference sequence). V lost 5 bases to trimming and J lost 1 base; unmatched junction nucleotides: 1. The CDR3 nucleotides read TGTGCCAGCAGGGCGGGGGGGTCCTACGAGCAGTACTTC. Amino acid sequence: CASRAGGSYEQYF.

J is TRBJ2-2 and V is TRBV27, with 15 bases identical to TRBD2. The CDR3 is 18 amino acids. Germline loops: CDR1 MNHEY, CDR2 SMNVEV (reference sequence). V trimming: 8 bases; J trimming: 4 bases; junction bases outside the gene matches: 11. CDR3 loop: CASLPGTSGRFCTGELFF. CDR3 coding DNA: TGTGCCAGCCTTCCCGGGACTAGCGGGAGGTTTTGCACCGGGGAGCTGTTTTTT.

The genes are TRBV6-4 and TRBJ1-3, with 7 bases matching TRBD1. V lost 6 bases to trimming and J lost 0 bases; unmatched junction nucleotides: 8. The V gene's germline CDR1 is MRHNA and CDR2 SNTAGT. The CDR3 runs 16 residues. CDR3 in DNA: TGTGCCAGCAGCAGGGACAGTCCCTGCTCTGGAAACACCATATATTTT. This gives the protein CASSRDSPCSGNTIYF.

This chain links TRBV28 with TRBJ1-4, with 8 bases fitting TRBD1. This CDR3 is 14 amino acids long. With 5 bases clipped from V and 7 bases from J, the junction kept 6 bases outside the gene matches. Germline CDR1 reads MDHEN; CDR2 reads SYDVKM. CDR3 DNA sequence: TGTGCCAGCAGTGCAGGGGGCGCAAGTGAAAAACTGTTTTTT. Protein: CASSAGGASEKLFF.